Listed here are 27 T cell receptor beta chains from one sample, sequenced in a study of T cell repertoires in cytomegalovirus infection. Via MiXCR, TCRdb re-called the reads, giving one row per CDR3 protein. The sample consists of fewer than 850,000 distinct CDR3 sequences, around 29% of them appearing once. No cognate antigen is known for these TCRs. The source was cultured CD8+ T cells from PBMCs, collected from culture after CMV antigen stimulation. These receptors came from a human donor in good health (CMV status not recorded). Some clones in this sample may be carry-over from other donors' samples.

This clonotype was recorded many times. This chain links TRBV12-3 or TRBV12-4 with TRBJ2-3, with 11 bases that match TRBD2. The length of the CDR3 is 17 residues. Trimming took 2 bases from V and 0 from J; bases not matched to a gene: 4. Here the CDR3 reads CASSLLAGGSSTDTQYF. In DNA form, the CDR3 reads TGTGCCAGCAGTTTATTAGCGGGGGGGTCTAGCACAGATACGCAGTATTTT.

The chain has TRBV7-9 and TRBJ1-6; D gene unclear. V was cut by 1 base and J by 3 bases, with 10 bases left in between. The CDR3 has 16 residues. Germline V gene data show CDR1 as SEHNR and CDR2 as FQNEAQ (reference sequence). Written as DNA, the CDR3 is TGTGCCAGCAGCTTAGACTCGGAGATCTATAATTCACCCCTCCACTTT. It yields the protein CASSLDSEIYNSPLHF.

In this sample, this clonotype turned up a few times. The chain recombines TRBV7-8 with TRBJ2-3; D not certain. Per the germline V gene, CDR1 is SGHVS and CDR2 is FQNEAQ. Trimming removed 5 bases at V and 2 bases at J, with 14 bases between. This CDR3 is built from 15 residues. The CDR3 bases are TGTGCCAGCAGCGACGAGCTGGTACACACAGATACGCAGTATTTT. Its translation: CASSDELVHTDTQYF.

This chain connects TRBV7-9 to TRBJ1-1, with D possibly matching TRBD1 (6 bases). CDR3 length equals 12 residues. V lost 1 base and J 10 bases, leaving 10 bases between the germline ends. The V gene's germline CDR1 is SEHNR and CDR2 FQNEAQ (reference sequence). The CDR3: CASSLGPGAAFF. The CDR3 bases are TGTGCCAGCAGCTTAGGGCCAGGGGCAGCTTTCTTT.

The rearrangement uses TRBV4-2 and TRBJ2-7, with D uncertain. Germline V lookup: CDR1 LGHNA, CDR2 YNFKEQ. CDR3 length: 16 amino acids. The V and J ends lost 1 base and 0 bases respectively, with 13 bases between them. In nucleotides, the CDR3 is TGTGCCAGCAGCCAAGGGGAAGGCGTGTTCTCCTACGAGCAGTACTTC. It specifies CASSQGEGVFSYEQYF.

V usage is TRBV4-1 and J usage is TRBJ1-2, with 7 bases fitting TRBD1. CDR1 and CDR2 from the germline V gene are MGHRA and YSYEKL. After removal of 0 bases from V and 6 bases from J, the junction contained 7 bases not matched to a gene. The CDR3 covers 15 residues. CDR3 protein: CASSQDPGQTHGYTF. The CDR3 DNA reads TGCGCCAGCAGCCAAGATCCGGGACAGACTCATGGCTACACCTTC.

The chain employs TRBV6-6 and TRBJ2-3; D unclear. Trimming pared 2 bases from V and 0 bases from J, leaving 12 bases between. This CDR3 comprises 16 residues. CDR1 MNHNY and CDR2 SVGAGI come from the germline V gene (reference sequence). CDR3 DNA: TGTGCCAGCAGTTACGGAAGTTACTCTAGCACAGATACGCAGTATTTT. Protein sequence: CASSYGSYSSTDTQYF.

This clonotype was recorded at least ten times. The chain couples TRBV6-1 to TRBJ2-7, with D unclear. CDR1 is MNHNS and CDR2 is SASEGT in the germline V gene. Trimming took off 2 bases at V and 4 bases at J, with 15 bases between the two ends. CDR3 size: 15 residues. CDR3: CASSEWVNSPYEQYF. CDR3 DNA sequence: TGTGCCAGCAGTGAATGGGTAAACTCCCCTTACGAGCAGTACTTC.

Here the CDR3 DNA reads TGCGCCAGCAGCCAAGCACGACACAGAGTAAATGAGCAGTTCTTC. Residues: CASSQARHRVNEQFF. The chain uses TRBV4-1 and TRBJ2-1; D gene uncertain. The V gene's germline CDR1 is MGHRA and CDR2 YSYEKL. This CDR3 contains 15 residues. The V and J ends lost 1 base and 7 bases respectively, with 14 bases between them.

This clonotype was recorded a few times. The chain is built from TRBV7-8 and TRBJ1-5; D perhaps matches TRBD1 (5 bases). This CDR3 region has 15 residues. V gave up 2 bases and J gave up 0 bases, with 8 bases separating them. Germline loops: CDR1 SGHVS, CDR2 FQNEAQ. CDR3 amino acids: CASSLKGDSNQPQHF. CDR3 sequence (DNA): TGTGCCAGCAGCTTAAAAGGGGATAGCAATCAGCCCCAGCATTTT.

This clonotype has ten or more counts. The chain has TRBV12-3 or TRBV12-4 and TRBJ2-7, with D possibly TRBD1 on 6 matching bases. V was cut by 4 bases and J by 2 bases, with 6 bases left in between. The CDR3 runs 12 residues. CDR3: CASSSGAYEQYV. The CDR3 bases are TGTGCCAGCAGTTCAGGGGCCTACGAGCAGTACGTC.

The V gene is TRBV27, the J gene TRBJ1-1; perhaps TRBD1 as D (5 bases). V lost 4 bases, J lost 4 bases, and 13 bases lay in between. Germline loops: CDR1 MNHEY, CDR2 SMNVEV (reference sequence). The CDR3 is 14 amino acids. The CDR3 nucleotides read TGTGCCAGCAGTTCCGCGGGGCCGGGCACTGAAGCTTTCTTT. Amino acid sequence: CASSSAGPGTEAFF.

The sample holds many counts of this clonotype. This chain links TRBV7-8 with TRBJ1-1; D might be TRBD1 (6 bases). The V gene's germline CDR1 is SGHVS and CDR2 FQNEAQ. The V end lost 4 bases, the J end lost 7 bases, and 10 bases lay between the germline ends. This CDR3 has 12 residues. The CDR3 here is CASSSGHIEAFF. The DNA of the CDR3 is TGTGCCAGCAGCTCGGGACATATTGAAGCTTTCTTT.

This rearrangement joins TRBV7-2 to TRBJ2-3, with 10 bases identical to TRBD2. The CDR3 extends over 15 amino acids. V was pared by 1 base and J by 8 bases, with 6 bases of the junction left unmatched. The germline gives CDR1 SGHTA, CDR2 FQGNSA. The CDR3 here is CASSLEAGGQGTQYF. CDR3 DNA sequence: TGTGCCAGCAGCTTAGAAGCGGGGGGGCAAGGTACGCAGTATTTT.

This clonotype was seen many times. The rearrangement uses TRBV7-9 and TRBJ2-5, with no clear D. Germline V CDR1 and CDR2: SEHNR, FQNEAQ (reference sequence). V was trimmed by 2 bases and J by 2 bases, leaving 15 bases between them. The CDR3 is 16 amino acids. The CDR3 region is CASSLPGPEAQETQYF. The CDR3 DNA reads TGTGCCAGCAGCTTACCTGGGCCCGAGGCGCAAGAGACCCAGTACTTC.

This clonotype occurred a few times. The J gene is TRBJ1-2, the V gene TRBV27; tentatively, D is TRBD1 (6 bases). Germline loops: CDR1 MNHEY, CDR2 SMNVEV (reference sequence). There are 16 residues in the CDR3. V shed 6 bases and J shed 0 bases, with 17 bases lying between them. DNA of the CDR3: TGTGCCAGCAGCATGATAGTAGGGGGAGCTAACTATGGCTACACCTTC. Its protein is CASSMIVGGANYGYTF.

V usage is TRBV7-2 and J usage is TRBJ1-5, with unresolved D. Germline loops: CDR1 SGHTA, CDR2 FQGNSA. The CDR3 loop spans 13 amino acids. Trimming left V 5 bases short and J 6 bases short, with 11 bases between. The CDR3 bases are TGTGCCAGCAGCCAAACAATGGGTCAGCCCCAGCATTTT. This codes for CASSQTMGQPQHF. The full variable domain, with the rest looked up from reference TRBV7-2 and TRBJ1-5, is GAGVSQSPSNKVTEKGKDVELRCDPISGHTALYWYRQSLGQGLEFLIYFQGNSAPDKSGLPSDRFSAERTGGSVSTLTIQRTQQEDSAVYLCASSQTMGQPQHFGDGTRLSIL.

This clonotype occurred many times. The genes are TRBV7-8 and TRBJ2-3; the match to TRBD1 covers 8 bases. Germline V gene data show CDR1 as SGHVS and CDR2 as FQNEAQ. The J segment lost 4 bases and the V segment lost 5 bases, leaving 8 bases of the junction unmatched. CDR3 length: 15 amino acids. In nucleotides, the CDR3 is TGTGCCAGCAGCAGGGCGACAGGGGTCCCAGATACGCAGTATTTT. Translating it yields CASSRATGVPDTQYF. Looking up the rest from reference TRBV7-8 and TRBJ2-3 gives the full variable domain: GAGVSQSPRYKVAKRGQDVALRCDPISGHVSLFWYQQALGQGPEFLTYFQNEAQLDKSGLPSDRFFAERPEGSVSTLKIQRTQQEDSAVYLCASSRATGVPDTQYFGPGTRLTVL.

The table lists this clonotype with a few counts. This chain connects TRBV6-2 or TRBV6-3 to TRBJ2-4, with D perhaps matching TRBD1 (5 bases). The CDR3 runs to 16 residues. V was clipped by 0 bases and J by 4 bases, with 13 bases between them. The germline V gene encodes CDR1 MNHEY and CDR2 SVGEGT. This CDR3 reads CASSYSIWGVKNIQYF. The CDR3 region has the DNA TGTGCCAGCAGTTACTCGATCTGGGGCGTAAAAAACATTCAGTACTTC.

This clonotype was observed a handful of times. This chain links TRBV18 with TRBJ1-1, with D unresolved. Germline V lookup: CDR1 KGHSH, CDR2 LQKENI. V was shortened by 3 bases and J by 1 base, with 15 bases between the two germline ends. CDR3 length equals 16 residues. The CDR3 here is CASSPVGRATNTEAFF. The DNA of the CDR3 is TGTGCCAGCTCACCCGTAGGTAGAGCAACGAACACTGAAGCTTTCTTT.

This clonotype has more than one count but fewer than ten. This chain joins TRBV20-1 and TRBJ1-5; no clear D. This CDR3 contains 15 residues. Germline V lookup: CDR1 DFQATT, CDR2 SNEGSKA (reference sequence). Trimming left V 3 bases short and J 1 base short, with 13 bases between. The CDR3 DNA sequence: TGCAGTGCTAGTTACCCCCTCGGGAGCAATCAGCCCCAGCATTTT. Its translation: CSASYPLGSNQPQHF.

The chain links TRBV4-1 to TRBJ2-3, with a tentative D call TRBD2 (7 bases). CDR1 MGHRA and CDR2 YSYEKL come from the germline V gene. V was clipped by 3 bases and J by 6 bases, with 19 bases between them. This CDR3 comprises 16 residues. The CDR3 bases are TGCGCCAGCAGCCAGTCCCCCGGGGGGCGAGGGGATACGCAGTATTTT. Protein sequence: CASSQSPGGRGDTQYF.

This rearrangement joins TRBV12-3 or TRBV12-4 to TRBJ1-5, with 7 bases fitting TRBD1. The CDR3 runs 16 residues. V lost 6 bases to trimming and J lost 6 bases; unmatched junction nucleotides: 14. CDR3 sequence reads: CASSLPGTVLGQPQHF. CDR3 DNA sequence: TGTGCCAGCAGCTTACCCGGGACAGTATTAGGTCAGCCCCAGCATTTT.

This clonotype was recorded many times. The CDR3 DNA follows: TGTGCCAGCAGTTACTCGTGGCAGAGAAATCAGCCCCAGCATTTT. This sequence encodes CASSYSWQRNQPQHF. This chain connects TRBV6-5 to TRBJ1-5; no clear D gene. This CDR3 region has 15 residues. The germline V and J ends were trimmed by 0 bases and 4 bases, with 10 bases remaining between them. CDR1 is MNHEY, CDR2 SVGAGI, per germline.

This clonotype was counted between two and nine times. This chain connects TRBV4-1 to TRBJ2-2; D not resolved. Trimming shortened V by 8 bases and J by 1 base, and 8 bases separated the two germline ends. Germline V gives CDR1 MGHRA, CDR2 YSYEKL. The CDR3 extends over 13 amino acids. In DNA, the CDR3 is TGCGCCAGCGCACGTAGGAACACCGGGGAGCTGTTTTTT. The encoded protein is CASARRNTGELFF.

This clonotype has just one count. The DNA of the CDR3 is TGTGCCAGCAGTCCTACCCGATACAAGCGGGGTTACACCTACGAGCAGTACGTC. Translating gives CASSPTRYKRGYTYEQYV. This sequence joins TRBV28 and TRBJ2-7; the match to TRBD2 covers 7 bases. Germline assignment: CDR1 MDHEN and CDR2 SYDVKM. Germline trimming cut 5 bases from V and 2 bases from J; bases unmatched to any gene: 18. The CDR3 consists of 18 residues.

In this sample, this clonotype turned up once. The junction departs from the called germline gene at one end, perhaps through a read error. The genes are TRBV4-1 and TRBJ2-5, with no clear D. Per germline, CDR1 MGHRA and CDR2 YSYEKL. This CDR3 comprises 16 residues. CDR3 DNA sequence: TGTGCCAGCAGCCAAGAAGCCGGGTACGGCCCAGAGACCCAGTACTTC. Translation gives CASSQEAGYGPETQYF.